This paragraph covers one T cell receptor beta chain sequence. The antigen is not known. Generated by immunoSEQ multiplex PCR, the TCRdb table keeps only in-frame clones and is missing some. The sample includes under 2,500,000 clones, 90% to 96% of them seen just once. Donation came from healthy HIV-negative adults that had no recent acute infections or vaccinations. The data stem from a study of shared clonotypes between healthy human individuals. Points from the study as a whole: Only a few donors were included, so the genetic and exposure-history diversity represented was limited. It was the non-shared clonotypes that had lower generation probabilities than clonotypes shared by all four donors.

Sequences were obtained from naive CD4+ T cells sorted from blood. Specified subset: CD45RA+ positively selected. The clonotype comes from a man between 18 and 29 years old in good health.

The CDR3 sequence: CSVEEGGYGNTIYF. As DNA, the CDR3 is TGCAGCGTTGAAGAAGGGGGTTACGGAAACACCATATATTTT. The rearrangement joins TRBV29-1 to TRBJ1-3, with a possible D match to TRBD1 (6 bases). Germline CDR1 and CDR2: SQVTM and ANQGSEA. The CDR3 totals 14 residues. Trimming took 0 bases from V and 4 from J, leaving 10 bases between them.